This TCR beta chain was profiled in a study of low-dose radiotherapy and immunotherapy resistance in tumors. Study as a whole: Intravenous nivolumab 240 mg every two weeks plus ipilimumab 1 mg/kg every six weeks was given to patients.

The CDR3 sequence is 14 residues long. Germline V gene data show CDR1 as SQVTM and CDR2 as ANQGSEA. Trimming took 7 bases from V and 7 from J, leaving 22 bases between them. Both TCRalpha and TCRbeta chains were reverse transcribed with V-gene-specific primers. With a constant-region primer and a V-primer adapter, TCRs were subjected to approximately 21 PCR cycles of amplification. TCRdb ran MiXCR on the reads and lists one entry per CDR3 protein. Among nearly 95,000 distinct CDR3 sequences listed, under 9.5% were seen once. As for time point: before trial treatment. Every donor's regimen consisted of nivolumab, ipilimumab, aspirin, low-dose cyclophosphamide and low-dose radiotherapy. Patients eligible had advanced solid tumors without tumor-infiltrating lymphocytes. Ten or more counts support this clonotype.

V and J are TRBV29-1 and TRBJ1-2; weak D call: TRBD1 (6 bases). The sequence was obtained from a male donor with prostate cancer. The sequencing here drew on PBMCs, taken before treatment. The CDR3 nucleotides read TGCAGCGGTCAAGTAGGGGGGGGTCTCGGTGGCTACACCTTC. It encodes CSGQVGGGLGGYTF.